This TCR beta chain comes out of a study of OX40 agonist ivuxolimab in advanced cancers. Overall study: Patients were infused with ivuxolimab every 2 weeks at 0.01 to 10 mg/kg. About 44% of patients had received prior checkpoint inhibitor therapy.

Autoimmune disease history or systemic immunosuppression meant exclusion. Data came from immunoSEQ multiplex PCR; TCRdb stores just in-frame clones and leaves some out. The sample includes about 17,000 clones, roughly nine tenths seen only once; the top ten take around 64%. This clone was counted a single time. This TCR derives from an adult with an advanced solid tumor such as melanoma, head and neck, liver or kidney cancer. The specimen was CD4+ or CD8+ T cells sorted from blood, collected in a trial of the OX40 agonist ivuxolimab.

CDR3 DNA: TGCGCCAGCAGCCAAGTGGTAGGAGATACGCAGTATTTT. It encodes CASSQVVGDTQYF. V gene TRBV4-1 combines with J gene TRBJ2-3; D gene unclear. This CDR3 region has 13 residues. The V end was cut by 1 base, the J end by 5 bases, with 7 bases between. CDR1 MGHRA and CDR2 YSYEKL come from the germline V gene.